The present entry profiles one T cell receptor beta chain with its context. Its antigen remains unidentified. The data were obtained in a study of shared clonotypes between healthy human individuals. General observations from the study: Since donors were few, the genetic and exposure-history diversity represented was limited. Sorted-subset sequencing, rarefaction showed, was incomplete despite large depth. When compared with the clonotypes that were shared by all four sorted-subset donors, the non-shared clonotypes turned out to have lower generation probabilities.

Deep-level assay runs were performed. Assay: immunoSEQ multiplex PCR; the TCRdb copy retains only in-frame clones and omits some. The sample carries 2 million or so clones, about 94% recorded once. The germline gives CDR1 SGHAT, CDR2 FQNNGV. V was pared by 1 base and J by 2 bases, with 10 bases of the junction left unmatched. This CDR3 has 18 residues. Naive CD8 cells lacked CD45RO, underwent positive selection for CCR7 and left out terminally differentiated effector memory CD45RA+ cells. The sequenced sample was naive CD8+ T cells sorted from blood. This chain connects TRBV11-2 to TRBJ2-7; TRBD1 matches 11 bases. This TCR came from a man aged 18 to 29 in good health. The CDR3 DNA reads TGTGCCAGCAGCTTAGTGGCCCCGGGACAGGGGGAAGCCTACGAGCAGTACTTC. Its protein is CASSLVAPGQGEAYEQYF.